The 15 T cell receptor beta chains presented below share a single source sample, sequenced in a study of shared clonotypes between healthy human individuals. Assay used: immunoSEQ multiplex PCR; TCRdb lists only in-frame clones, some missing. Among about 2.3 million clones listed, around 90% were seen once. The source material was naive CD4+ T cells from PBMCs. Indicated subset: CD45RA+ positively selected. Every receptor here comes from a man younger than 30 in good health. Some clones in this sample may be carry-over from other donors' samples.

The chain recombines TRBV9 with TRBJ2-7; 9 nucleotides align to TRBD2. The germline CDR1 and CDR2 sequences are SGDLS and YYNGEE. The J segment lost 2 bases and the V segment lost 0 bases, leaving 18 bases of the junction unmatched. The CDR3 is 20 residues long. Written as DNA, the CDR3 is TGTGCCAGCAGCGTAGCAGCCGGCGGGAGGGACCCGGACGAAGCCTACGAGCAGTACTTC. It is translated as CASSVAAGGRDPDEAYEQYF.

The V call is TRBV2, the J call TRBJ1-2, with D maybe TRBD1 (5 bases). Germline CDR1 reads SNHLY; CDR2 reads FYNNEI. The CDR3 runs 15 residues. V was shortened by 0 bases and J by 0 bases, with 8 bases between the two germline ends. The DNA of the CDR3 is TGTGCCAGCAGTGAAGCGGGGCCTGCTAACTATGGCTACACCTTC. Translated, it gives CASSEAGPANYGYTF.

This clone has more than one count but fewer than ten. This chain joins TRBV5-1 and TRBJ1-1; the D is unclear. This CDR3 has 14 residues. Trimming stripped 4 bases from V and 1 base from J, with 11 bases between. CDR1 is SGHRS and CDR2 is YFSETQ in the germline V gene. The DNA for the CDR3 is TGCGCCAGCAGCGTTCAGTTTCCGAACACTGAAGCTTTCTTT. This sequence encodes CASSVQFPNTEAFF.

This clone has a single count. The rearrangement links TRBV18 to TRBJ1-1, with TRBD1 matching over 8 bases. The V gene's germline CDR1 is KGHSH and CDR2 LQKENI. V shed 3 bases and J 8 bases; nucleotides not matched to a gene: 5. CDR3 length: 13 residues. CDR3 nucleotides: TGTGCCAGCTCACCGTCCAGGGGGCGGGAAGCTTTCTTT. Protein product: CASSPSRGREAFF.

This clone showed up just once. J is TRBJ2-7 and V is TRBV9, with D tentatively TRBD1 (6 bases). V shed 0 bases and J shed 9 bases, with 25 bases lying between them. The length of the CDR3 is 17 residues. CDR1 is SGDLS, CDR2 YYNGEE, per germline. DNA for the CDR3: TGTGCCAGCAGCGTAGGCCCGGGACACGAAAGGGGTACGGCGCAGTACTTC. This gives the protein CASSVGPGHERGTAQYF.

V gene TRBV7-3 combines with J gene TRBJ2-5; no firm D call. CDR1 is SGHTA and CDR2 is FQGTGA in the germline V gene. Trimming pared 4 bases from V and 5 bases from J, leaving 11 bases between. This CDR3 comprises 13 residues. The CDR3 nucleotides read TGTGCCAGCAGCTCCCACCCTCGGGAGACCCAGTACTTC. Translation: CASSSHPRETQYF.

V and J are TRBV28 and TRBJ1-5, with D possibly TRBD1 on 6 matching bases. This CDR3 is 14 amino acids long. Germline-derived CDR1 and CDR2 are MDHEN and SYDVKM. V gave up 6 bases and J gave up 4 bases, with 13 bases separating them. The CDR3 spells CASRKGQKNQPQHF. The CDR3 DNA follows: TGTGCCAGCAGGAAAGGACAGAAGAATCAGCCCCAGCATTTT.

The V gene is TRBV12-5, the J gene TRBJ2-2, with TRBD2 matching 7 bases. CDR1 is LGHNT and CDR2 is FRNRAP in the germline V gene. V shed 11 bases, J shed 5 bases, and the junction held 20 bases outside the gene matches. The CDR3 length is 17 residues. CDR3 sequence: CASASPQGGSWTGELFF. DNA for the CDR3: TGTGCTTCTGCCTCCCCTCAGGGCGGGAGTTGGACCGGGGAGCTGTTTTTT. Looking up the rest from reference TRBV12-5 and TRBJ2-2 gives the full variable domain: DARVTQTPRHKVTEMGQEVTMRCQPILGHNTVFWYRQTMMQGLELLAYFRNRAPLDDSGMPKDRFSAEMPDATLATLKIQPSEPRDSAVYFCASASPQGGSWTGELFFGEGSRLTVL.

The V call is TRBV28, the J call TRBJ2-4; 14 bases are shared with TRBD2. CDR1 and CDR2 (germline): MDHEN, SYDVKM. The V segment lost 2 bases and the J segment 9 bases; nucleotides outside the gene matches: 9. The length of the CDR3 is 17 residues. In nucleotides, the CDR3 is TGTGCCAGCAGTTTACCCCCGGGACTAGCGGGAGAGGGCATTCAGTACTTC. The encoded protein is CASSLPPGLAGEGIQYF.

CDR3 DNA sequence: TGTGCCAGCAGCCTCCGATTGACTAGCGGGGGCCTCACAGATACGCAGTATTTT. Protein product: CASSLRLTSGGLTDTQYF. The rearrangement joins TRBV11-2 to TRBJ2-3; the match to TRBD2 covers 12 bases. Looked up from germline, CDR1 is SGHAT and CDR2 is FQNNGV. The CDR3 covers 18 residues. V shed 5 bases, J shed 2 bases, and the junction held 11 bases outside the gene matches.

The chain uses TRBV15 and TRBJ2-5; a possible D gene is TRBD2 (6 bases). The CDR3 loop spans 15 amino acids. V was pared by 1 base and J by 5 bases, with 14 bases between. Germline values: CDR1 LNHNV, CDR2 YYDKDF (reference sequence). The CDR3 nucleotides are TGTGCCACCAGCAGAGCCCGACTAGTCAGTGAGACCCAGTACTTC. It specifies CATSRARLVSETQYF.

The chain carries TRBV15 and TRBJ1-1; D call uncertain. CDR1 LNHNV and CDR2 YYDKDF come from the germline V gene (reference sequence). This CDR3 has 12 residues. V lost 3 bases and J lost 0, with 2 bases in between. CDR3 sequence reads: CATSRVNTEAFF. CDR3 coding DNA: TGTGCCACCAGCAGGGTGAACACTGAAGCTTTCTTT.

The genes are TRBV5-1 and TRBJ2-2, with D maybe TRBD1 (6 bases). In germline, CDR1 is SGHRS, CDR2 YFSETQ. This CDR3 comprises 13 residues. The V end lost 7 bases, the J end lost 7 bases, and 14 bases lay between the germline ends. DNA for the CDR3: TGCGCCAGCTGCGTGACAGGAATCGGGGAGCTGTTTTTT. It is translated as CASCVTGIGELFF.

The chain combines TRBV4-2 with TRBJ2-3; 7 bases match TRBD2. Germline CDR1 is LGHNA and CDR2 is YNFKEQ. The J segment lost 0 bases and the V segment lost 0 bases, leaving 9 bases of the junction unmatched. The CDR3 consists of 18 residues. This chain's CDR3 is CASSQDLQRGGSTDTQYF. Written as DNA, the CDR3 is TGTGCCAGCAGCCAAGATCTCCAGCGGGGAGGGAGCACAGATACGCAGTATTTT.

V usage is TRBV7-2 and J usage is TRBJ2-3, with 11 bases that match TRBD2. With 2 bases clipped from V and 6 bases from J, the junction kept 10 bases outside the gene matches. CDR3 length equals 17 residues. The V gene's germline CDR1 is SGHTA and CDR2 FQGNSA. The CDR3 sequence is CASSLLETSGRMDTQYF. The DNA for the CDR3 is TGTGCCAGCAGCTTATTAGAAACTAGCGGGAGAATGGATACGCAGTATTTT.